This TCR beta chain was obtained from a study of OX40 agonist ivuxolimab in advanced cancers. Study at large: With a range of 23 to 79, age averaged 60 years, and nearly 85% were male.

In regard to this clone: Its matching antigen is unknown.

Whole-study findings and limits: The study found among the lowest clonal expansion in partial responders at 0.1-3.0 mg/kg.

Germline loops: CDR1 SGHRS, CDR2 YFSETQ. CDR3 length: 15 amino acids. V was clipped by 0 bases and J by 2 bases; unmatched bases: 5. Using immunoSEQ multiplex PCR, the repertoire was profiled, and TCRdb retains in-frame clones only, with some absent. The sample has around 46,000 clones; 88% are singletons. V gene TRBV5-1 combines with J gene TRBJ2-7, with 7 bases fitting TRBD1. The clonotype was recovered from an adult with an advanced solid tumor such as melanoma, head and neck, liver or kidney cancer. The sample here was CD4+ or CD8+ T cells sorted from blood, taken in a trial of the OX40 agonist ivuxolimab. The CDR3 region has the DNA TGCGCCAGCAGCTTGGAAAAGGGGGCGCCCTACGAGCAGTACTTC. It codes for CASSLEKGAPYEQYF. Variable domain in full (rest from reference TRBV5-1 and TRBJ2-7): KAGVTQTPRYLIKTRGQQVTLSCSPISGHRSVSWYQQTPGQGLQFLFEYFSETQRNKGNFPGRFSGRQFSNSRSEMNVSTLELGDSALYLCASSLEKGAPYEQYFGPGTRLTVT.